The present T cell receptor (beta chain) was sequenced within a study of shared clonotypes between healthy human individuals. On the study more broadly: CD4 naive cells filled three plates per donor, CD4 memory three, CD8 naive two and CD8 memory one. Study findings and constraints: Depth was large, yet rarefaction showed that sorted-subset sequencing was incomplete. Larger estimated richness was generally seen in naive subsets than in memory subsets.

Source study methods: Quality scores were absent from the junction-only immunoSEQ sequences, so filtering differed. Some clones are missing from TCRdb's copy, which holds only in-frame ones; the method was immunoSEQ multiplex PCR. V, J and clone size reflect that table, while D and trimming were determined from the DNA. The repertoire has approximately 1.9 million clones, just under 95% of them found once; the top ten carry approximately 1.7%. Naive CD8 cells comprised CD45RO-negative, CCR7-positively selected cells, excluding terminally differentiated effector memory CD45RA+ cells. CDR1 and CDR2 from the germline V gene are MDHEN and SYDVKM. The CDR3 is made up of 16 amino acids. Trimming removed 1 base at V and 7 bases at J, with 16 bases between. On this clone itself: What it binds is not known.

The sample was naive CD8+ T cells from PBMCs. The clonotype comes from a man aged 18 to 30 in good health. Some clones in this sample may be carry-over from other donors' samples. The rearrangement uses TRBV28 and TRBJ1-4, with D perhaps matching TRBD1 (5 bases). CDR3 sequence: CASSLYRVGQAEKLFF. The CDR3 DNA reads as TGTGCCAGCAGTTTATATAGGGTGGGGCAGGCTGAAAAACTGTTTTTT.